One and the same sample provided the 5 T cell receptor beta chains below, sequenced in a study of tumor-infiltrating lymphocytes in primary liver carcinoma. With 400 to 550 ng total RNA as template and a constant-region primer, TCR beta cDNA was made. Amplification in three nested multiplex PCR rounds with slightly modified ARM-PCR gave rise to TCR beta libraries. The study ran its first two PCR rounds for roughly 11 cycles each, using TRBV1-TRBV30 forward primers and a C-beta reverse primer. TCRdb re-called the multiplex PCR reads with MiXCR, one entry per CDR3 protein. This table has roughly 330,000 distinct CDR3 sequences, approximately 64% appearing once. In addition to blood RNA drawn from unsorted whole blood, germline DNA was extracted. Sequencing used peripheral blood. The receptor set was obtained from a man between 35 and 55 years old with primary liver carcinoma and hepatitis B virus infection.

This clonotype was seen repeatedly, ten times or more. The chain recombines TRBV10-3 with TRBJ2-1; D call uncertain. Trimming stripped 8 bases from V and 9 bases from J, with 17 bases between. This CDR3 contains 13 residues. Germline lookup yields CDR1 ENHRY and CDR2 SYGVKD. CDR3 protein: CAIFSVLTGEQFF. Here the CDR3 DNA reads TGTGCCATCTTCTCAGTACTGACTGGTGAGCAGTTCTTC.

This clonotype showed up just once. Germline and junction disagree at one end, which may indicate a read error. CDR3 DNA: TGTGCCAGCGGTTACCCCGGACAGGGGGCGCGGAATGAGCAGTTCTTC. Protein: CASGYPGQGARNEQFF. The chain is built from TRBV6-5 and TRBJ2-1, with TRBD1 matching 11 bases. Germline assignment: CDR1 MNHEY and CDR2 SVGAGI. This CDR3 is built from 16 residues.

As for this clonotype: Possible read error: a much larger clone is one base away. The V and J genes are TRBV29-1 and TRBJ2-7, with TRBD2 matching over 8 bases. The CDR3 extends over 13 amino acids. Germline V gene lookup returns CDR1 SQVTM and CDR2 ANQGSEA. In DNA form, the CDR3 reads TGCAGCGTTGAAGCGGGAGGGCCGAAGGAGCAGTGCTTC. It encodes CSVEAGGPKEQCF.

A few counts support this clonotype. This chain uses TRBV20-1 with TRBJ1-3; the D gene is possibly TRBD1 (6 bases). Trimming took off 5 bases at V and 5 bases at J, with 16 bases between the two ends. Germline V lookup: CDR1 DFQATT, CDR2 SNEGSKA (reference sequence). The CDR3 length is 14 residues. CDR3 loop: CSAVAGEARNTIYF. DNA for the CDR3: TGCAGTGCTGTTGCAGGGGAGGCAAGAAACACCATATATTTT.

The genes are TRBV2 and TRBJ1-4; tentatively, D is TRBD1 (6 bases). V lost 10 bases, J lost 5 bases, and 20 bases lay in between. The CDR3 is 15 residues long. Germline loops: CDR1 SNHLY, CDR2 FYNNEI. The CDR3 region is CAIPEKGQPNEKLFF. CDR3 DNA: TGTGCCATCCCGGAGAAAGGACAGCCAAATGAAAAACTGTTTTTT.